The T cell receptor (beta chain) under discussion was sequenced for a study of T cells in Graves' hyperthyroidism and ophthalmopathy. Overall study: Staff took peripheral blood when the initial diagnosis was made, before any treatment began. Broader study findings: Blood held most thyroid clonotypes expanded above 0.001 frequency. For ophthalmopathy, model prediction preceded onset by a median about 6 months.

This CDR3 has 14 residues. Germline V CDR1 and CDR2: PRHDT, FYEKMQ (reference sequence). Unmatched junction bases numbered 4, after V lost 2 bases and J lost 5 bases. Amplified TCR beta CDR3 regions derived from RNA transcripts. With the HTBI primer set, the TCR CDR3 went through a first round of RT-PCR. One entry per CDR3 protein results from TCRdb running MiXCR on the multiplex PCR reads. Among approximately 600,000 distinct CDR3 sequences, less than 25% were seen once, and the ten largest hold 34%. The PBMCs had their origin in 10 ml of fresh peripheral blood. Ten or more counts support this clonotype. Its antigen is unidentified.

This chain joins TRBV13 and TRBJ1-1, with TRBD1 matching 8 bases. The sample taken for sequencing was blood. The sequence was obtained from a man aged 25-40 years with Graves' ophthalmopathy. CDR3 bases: TGTGCCAGCAGCTTACGACAGGGGACGACTGAAGCTTTCTTT. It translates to CASSLRQGTTEAFF.